Sequencing of this T cell receptor (beta chain) was carried out in a study of blood T cell repertoires in COVID-19. Original processing methods: The assay estimated nucleated cells by amplifying reference gene primers. Sequencing was performed with immunoSEQ multiplex PCR; in TCRdb, only in-frame clones are kept and a portion is missing. V, J and clone size derive from that table, while D and trimming were established from the DNA sequence. The sample holds some 350,000 clones, roughly 87% seen once. Germline trimming cut 6 bases from V and 4 bases from J; bases unmatched to any gene: 9. The CDR3 length is 15 residues. Germline V lookup: CDR1 LNHDA, CDR2 SQIVND (reference sequence). Resolution of symptoms, clearance, or two negative PCRs was present in recovered Cohort 3 donors.

The TCR comes from a woman aged 30 to 39 who had recovered from COVID-19. V usage is TRBV19 and J usage is TRBJ1-2; 9 nucleotides agree with TRBD1. The material sequenced was PBMCs or T cells enriched from blood (not recorded which). The CDR3 here is CASSPDRGLTYGYTF. CDR3 nucleotide sequence: TGTGCCAGTAGCCCGGACAGGGGACTAACCTATGGCTACACCTTC.